Sequencing of this T cell receptor beta chain was carried out in a study of identical twins. Each CDR3 protein is one row after TCRdb ran MiXCR on the 5' RACE reads. The sample shows around 1.7 million distinct CDR3 sequences, under 35% of them seen only once. Whole-study results and caveats: Sequences that were beta out-of-frame showed weaker excess twin sharing. Low generation-probability sequences were in excess among twin-shared out-of-frame alpha sequences. Fewer insertions were carried by abundant cord blood beta clonotypes, but none was seen in memory repertoires. One should note that invariant MAIT and iNKT cells could partly confound zero-insertion analyses.

A few counts support this clonotype. Its target is not known. The CDR3 has 11 amino acids. CDR1 is ENHRY and CDR2 is SYGVKD in the germline V gene. The germline V and J ends were trimmed by 7 bases and 3 bases, with 7 bases remaining between them. The V gene is TRBV10-3, the J gene TRBJ2-7, with D perhaps TRBD1 (5 bases). The TCR sequence derives from a newborn girl in good health. The sample comprised cord blood. CDR3 bases: TGTGCCATCAACCAGGGCTACGAGCAGTACTTC. It translates to CAINQGYEQYF.